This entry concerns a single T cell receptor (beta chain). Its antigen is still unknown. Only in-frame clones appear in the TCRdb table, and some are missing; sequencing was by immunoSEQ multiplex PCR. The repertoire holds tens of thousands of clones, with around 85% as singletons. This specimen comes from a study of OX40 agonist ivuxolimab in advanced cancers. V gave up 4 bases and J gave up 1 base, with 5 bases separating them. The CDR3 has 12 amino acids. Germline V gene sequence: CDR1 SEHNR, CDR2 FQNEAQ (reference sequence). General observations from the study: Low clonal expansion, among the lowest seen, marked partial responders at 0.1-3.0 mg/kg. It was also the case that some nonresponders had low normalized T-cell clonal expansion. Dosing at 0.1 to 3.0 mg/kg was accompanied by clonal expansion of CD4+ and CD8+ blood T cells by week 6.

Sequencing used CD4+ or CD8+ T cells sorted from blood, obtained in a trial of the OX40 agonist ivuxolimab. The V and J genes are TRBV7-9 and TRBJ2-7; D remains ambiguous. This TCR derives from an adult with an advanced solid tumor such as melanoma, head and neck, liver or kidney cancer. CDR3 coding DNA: TGTGCCAGCAGCTACGGGTCCTACGAGCAGTACTTC. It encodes CASSYGSYEQYF.